This is a list of T cell receptor beta chains from one sample in a study of T cell responses to AZD1222 COVID-19 vaccine. Sequencing used immunoSEQ multiplex PCR; TCRdb keeps in-frame clones, though not all of them. The sample includes fewer than 110,000 clones, about nine tenths of them seen just once. The sample was peripheral blood, taken 28 days after the second AZD1222 dose. The receptors shown here come from an adult who received the AZD1222 COVID-19 vaccine. Both conserved end residues are part of each CDR3. The D gene is left open where the match is weak. Where a row states a size, it is once, few, many or the class of an expanded clone; other rows omit it.

TRBD1	TRBV24-1	16	TRBJ2-3	.	CATSDPARQGTDTQYF	TGTGCCACCAGTGATCCCGCCCGACAGGGGACAGATACGCAGTATTTT
.	TRBV5-4	13	TRBJ1-2	.	CASREGPNYGYTF	TGTGCCAGCAGGGAGGGACCCAACTATGGCTACACCTTC
.	TRBV10-3	13	TRBJ1-2	.	CASARELDYGYTF	TGTGCCAGCGCCAGGGAGTTGGACTATGGCTACACCTTC
.	TRBV6-6	13	TRBJ1-2	.	CASSYSGTGGYTF	TGTGCCAGCAGTTACTCGGGAACGGGGGGCTACACCTTC
TRBD1	TRBV2	18	TRBJ1-6	.	CASSAPTGGPDYNSPLHF	TGTGCCAGCAGCGCACCGACAGGGGGCCCTGACTATAATTCACCCCTCCACTTT
.	TRBV19	13	TRBJ1-1	.	CASRQGLITEAFF	TGTGCCAGTAGACAGGGTCTAATCACTGAAGCTTTCTTT
.	TRBV6-2/TRBV6-3	15	TRBJ1-5	.	CASSYRGFSNQPQHF	TGTGCCAGCAGTTACCGCGGTTTTAGCAATCAGCCCCAGCATTTT
.	TRBV6-5	14	TRBJ1-1	.	CASTRGGGSTEAFF	TGTGCCAGCACCCGAGGGGGAGGGTCAACTGAAGCTTTCTTT
.	TRBV7-9	13	TRBJ2-7	.	CASSAILINEQYF	TGTGCCAGCAGCGCGATCCTCATCAACGAGCAGTACTTC
TRBD2	TRBV10-2	15	TRBJ2-3	.	CASSGPLAGEETQYF	TGCGCCAGCAGTGGGCCGCTAGCGGGGGAGGAGACGCAGTATTTT
TRBD2	TRBV9	15	TRBJ2-1	.	CASSVAGVIYNEQFF	TGTGCCAGCAGCGTCGCGGGGGTCATCTACAATGAGCAGTTCTTC
.	TRBV9	14	TRBJ1-4	few	CASSVSGQTEKLFF	TGTGCCAGCAGCGTTTCGGGGCAGACCGAAAAACTGTTTTTT
.	TRBV4-3	12	TRBJ1-1	few	CASSQDQGQAFF	TGCGCCAGCAGCCAAGATCAGGGCCAAGCTTTCTTT
TRBD2	TRBV3-1/TRBV3-2	15	TRBJ2-7	.	CASSPGTSRSYEQYF	TGTGCCAGCAGCCCTGGGACTAGCCGCTCCTACGAGCAGTACTTC
.	TRBV13	13	TRBJ2-3	.	CASRGENTDTQYF	TGTGCCAGCAGGGGGGAGAACACAGATACGCAGTATTTT
TRBD2	TRBV11-3	15	TRBJ2-5	.	CASSLASGIQETQYF	TGTGCCAGCAGCTTAGCTAGCGGGATCCAAGAGACCCAGTACTTC
.	TRBV5-1	14	TRBJ1-5	.	CASSPDSRNQPQHF	TGCGCCAGCAGTCCTGACAGCCGCAATCAGCCCCAGCATTTT
TRBD2	TRBV10-2	17	TRBJ2-1	.	CASSEWTSGRSTNEQFF	TGCGCCAGCAGTGAGTGGACTAGCGGGAGGTCGACAAATGAGCAGTTCTTC
TRBD2	TRBV6-5	14	TRBJ2-7	.	CASSPGAGAYEQYF	TGTGCCAGCAGTCCTGGAGCGGGGGCCTACGAGCAGTACTTC
.	TRBV5-4	11	TRBJ1-2	.	CASSLGYGYTF	TGTGCCAGCAGCTTAGGCTATGGCTACACCTTC
TRBD1	TRBV29-1	13	TRBJ1-1	.	CSFRQGLNTEAFF	TGCAGCTTCCGACAGGGGTTGAACACTGAAGCTTTCTTT
TRBD1	TRBV19	16	TRBJ1-1	.	CASSAGTGAMNTEAFF	TGTGCCAGTAGCGCCGGGACAGGGGCTATGAACACTGAAGCTTTCTTT
.	TRBV6-5	15	TRBJ2-7	.	CASSYSVGGDYEQYF	TGTGCCAGCAGTTACTCGGTCGGGGGCGACTACGAGCAGTACTTC
.	TRBV7-2	14	TRBJ2-2	.	CASSLNWGTGELFF	TGTGCCAGCAGCCTTAACTGGGGGACCGGGGAGCTGTTTTTT
.	TRBV5-1	15	TRBJ1-5	.	CASSLDGVGNQPQHF	TGCGCCAGCAGCTTGGACGGGGTTGGCAATCAGCCCCAGCATTTT
TRBD2	TRBV7-9	15	TRBJ2-3	.	CASRSSGGDTDTQYF	TGTGCCAGCAGGTCTAGCGGGGGGGACACAGATACGCAGTATTTT
.	TRBV3-1/TRBV3-2	13	TRBJ2-2	.	CASSQDITGELFF	TGTGCCAGCAGCCAAGACATCACCGGGGAGCTGTTTTTT
TRBD2	TRBV5-4	14	TRBJ2-1	.	CASSLGLAFYEQFF	TGTGCCAGCAGCTTGGGACTAGCGTTCTATGAGCAGTTCTTC
.	TRBV13	13	TRBJ1-2	.	CASSLGQSAGYTF	TGTGCCAGCAGCTTAGGACAATCCGCTGGCTACACCTTC
TRBD1	TRBV9	15	TRBJ1-2	.	CASSARDSPASGYTF	TGTGCCAGCAGCGCAAGGGACAGCCCCGCCAGTGGCTACACCTTC
.	TRBV28	11	TRBJ1-4	.	CASSLREKLFF	TGTGCCAGCAGTTTAAGGGAAAAACTGTTTTTT
.	TRBV6-4	14	TRBJ1-4	once	CASSEARANEKLFF	TGTGCCAGCAGTGAGGCCAGGGCTAATGAAAAACTGTTTTTT
.	TRBV28	10	TRBJ1-1	.	CASTKTEAFF	TGTGCCAGCACAAAAACTGAAGCTTTCTTT
.	TRBV5-1	15	TRBJ1-1	.	CASSLEGAKNTEAFF	TGCGCCAGCAGCTTGGAAGGGGCAAAGAACACTGAAGCTTTCTTT
TRBD1	TRBV7-9	17	TRBJ2-2	.	CASSWGQGRGNTGELFF	TGTGCCAGCAGCTGGGGACAGGGGCGTGGGAACACCGGGGAGCTGTTTTTT
.	TRBV27	15	TRBJ2-5	.	CASSLLDGHQETQYF	TGTGCCAGCAGTTTATTGGACGGACACCAAGAGACCCAGTACTTC
TRBD2	TRBV6-4	15	TRBJ2-5	.	CASSQLAGVQETQYF	TGTGCCAGCAGCCAACTAGCGGGGGTCCAAGAGACCCAGTACTTC
.	TRBV28	12	TRBJ2-7	once	CASSPDRYEQYF	TGTGCCAGCAGTCCGGACCGTTACGAGCAGTACTTC
TRBD1	TRBV6-1	18	TRBJ2-5	.	CASSEPLTGQGLQETQYF	TGTGCCAGCAGTGAACCCCTTACGGGACAGGGTCTCCAAGAGACCCAGTACTTC
.	TRBV29-1	12	TRBJ1-2	.	CSVAGYADGYTF	TGCAGCGTTGCAGGGTATGCTGATGGCTACACCTTC
TRBD2	TRBV9	14	TRBJ2-1	.	CASSGTSGRNEQFF	TGTGCCAGCAGCGGGACTAGCGGGAGAAATGAGCAGTTCTTC